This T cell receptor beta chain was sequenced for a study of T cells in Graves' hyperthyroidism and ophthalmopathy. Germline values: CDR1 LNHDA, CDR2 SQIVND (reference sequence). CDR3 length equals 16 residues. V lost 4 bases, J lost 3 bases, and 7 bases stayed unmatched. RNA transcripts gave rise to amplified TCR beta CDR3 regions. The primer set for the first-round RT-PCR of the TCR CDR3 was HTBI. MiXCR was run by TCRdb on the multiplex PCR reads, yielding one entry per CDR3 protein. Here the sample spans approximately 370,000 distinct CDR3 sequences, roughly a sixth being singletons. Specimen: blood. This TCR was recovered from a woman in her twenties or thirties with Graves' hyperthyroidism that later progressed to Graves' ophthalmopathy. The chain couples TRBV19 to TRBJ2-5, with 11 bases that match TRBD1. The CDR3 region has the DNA TGTGCCAGTAGTACCTGGACAGGGGGCGCAAAAGAGACCCAGTACTTC. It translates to CASSTWTGGAKETQYF.